Listed below are T cell receptor beta chains from one sample, sequenced in a study of T cells after yellow fever vaccination. MiXCR, applied by TCRdb to the 5' RACE reads, yields one record per CDR3 protein. The table has under 400,000 distinct CDR3 sequences, approximately 12% seen once. The material sequenced was CD4+ T cells sorted from PBMCs, taken 15 days after the yellow fever booster vaccination. The receptors derive from a young man who received the YFV17D yellow fever vaccine. CDR3s include the opening cysteine and the closing phenylalanine or tryptophan. Each record gives: D gene, J gene, clone size, V gene, CDR3 protein, CDR3 DNA. A D gene is named only where the DNA matches it firmly. Rows give clone size only sometimes, using once, few, many, or a class for an expanded clone.

>TRBD2|TRBJ2-1|.|TRBV9
CASSVSSGSYNEQFF
TGTGCCAGCAGCGTTTCTAGCGGGTCCTACAATGAGCAGTTCTTC
>.|TRBJ2-1|few|TRBV5-4
CASSRHPGQGDEQFF
TGTGCCAGCAGCCGCCATCCGGGGCAGGGCGATGAGCAGTTCTTC
>.|TRBJ1-5|.|TRBV12-3/TRBV12-4
CASSFGALGQPQHF
TGTGCCAGCAGTTTTGGGGCCCTCGGTCAGCCCCAGCATTTT
>.|TRBJ1-6|.|TRBV7-6
CASSLARGGDNSPLHF
TGTGCCAGCAGCTTAGCGAGGGGCGGGGATAATTCACCCCTCCACTTT
>.|TRBJ1-2|.|TRBV20-1
CSARGTANLGYTF
TGCAGTGCTAGAGGGACAGCAAATCTCGGCTACACCTTC
>TRBD2|TRBJ2-5|few|TRBV4-3
CASSQSGGRDGTQYF
TGCGCCAGCAGCCAGAGCGGGGGTCGGGATGGGACCCAGTACTTC
>TRBD2|TRBJ2-5|many|TRBV20-1
CSAMTSGETQYF
TGCAGTGCTATGACTAGCGGAGAGACCCAGTACTTC
>.|TRBJ1-5|many|TRBV7-9
CASSLALPDQPQHF
TGTGCCAGCAGCTTAGCCCTTCCGGATCAGCCCCAGCATTTT
>.|TRBJ1-6|.|TRBV4-2
CASSQDPWASGSPLHF
TGTGCCAGCAGCCAAGATCCGTGGGCGAGTGGTTCACCCCTCCACTTT
>.|TRBJ2-3|.|TRBV6-5
CASRYQSTDTQYF
TGTGCCAGCAGGTACCAAAGCACAGATACGCAGTATTTT
>.|TRBJ1-1|few|TRBV29-1
CSVVSRAAQNTEAFF
TGCAGCGTTGTGTCTAGGGCAGCGCAGAACACTGAAGCTTTCTTT
>.|TRBJ1-2|.|TRBV18
CASSPGDGYGYTF
TGTGCCAGCTCACCAGGGGACGGCTATGGCTACACCTTC
>.|TRBJ2-1|few|TRBV5-1
CASSFAPSSYNEQFF
TGCGCCAGCAGCTTTGCGCCTAGCTCCTACAATGAGCAGTTCTTC
>.|TRBJ2-1|.|TRBV5-1
CASSIDNEQFF
TGCGCCAGCAGCATAGACAATGAGCAGTTCTTC
>TRBD2|TRBJ2-5|.|TRBV29-1
CSAAGGHQYQETQYF
TGCAGCGCTGCGGGGGGGCATCAGTACCAAGAGACCCAGTACTTC
>TRBD2|TRBJ2-1|few|TRBV7-9
CASSNLLAAGSYNEQFF
TGTGCCAGCAGCAATTTACTAGCGGCCGGATCCTACAATGAGCAGTTCTTC
>TRBD1|TRBJ1-3|.|TRBV7-2
CASSLTGGISAGNTIYF
TGTGCCAGCAGCTTAACAGGGGGAATCAGTGCTGGAAACACCATATATTTT
>.|TRBJ1-1|few|TRBV4-3
CASSQAQLRATEAFF
TGCGCCAGCAGCCAAGCCCAGTTAAGGGCCACTGAAGCTTTCTTT
>TRBD1|TRBJ1-1|few|TRBV4-3
CASSLQGAYTEAFF
TGCGCCAGCAGCCTGCAGGGGGCTTACACTGAAGCTTTCTTT
>.|TRBJ2-3|few|TRBV24-1
CATSLGASTDTQYF
TGTGCCACCTCGCTCGGGGCTAGCACAGATACGCAGTATTTT
>.|TRBJ1-1|.|TRBV7-2
CASSFFGGGTEAFF
TGTGCCAGCAGCTTCTTTGGGGGCGGCACTGAAGCTTTCTTT
>TRBD2|TRBJ2-3|few|TRBV5-4
CASSLTSGGAPDTQYF
TGTGCCAGCAGCTTGACCAGCGGGGGGGCCCCAGATACGCAGTATTTT
>TRBD1|TRBJ1-1|.|TRBV18
CASSPFGTENTEAFF
TGTGCCAGCTCACCATTCGGGACAGAGAACACTGAAGCTTTCTTT
>.|TRBJ1-6|many|TRBV12-3/TRBV12-4
CASSLGSNSPLHF
TGTGCCAGCAGCTTGGGCTCTAATTCACCCCTCCACTTT
>TRBD1|TRBJ2-4|.|TRBV28
CASSLSGTGAKNIQYF
TGTGCCAGCAGCCTTTCCGGGACAGGGGCCAAAAACATTCAGTACTTC
>.|TRBJ1-1|.|TRBV6-5
CASSYSLANTEAFF
TGTGCCAGCAGTTATTCACTGGCGAACACTGAAGCTTTCTTT
>TRBD2|TRBJ2-3|.|TRBV7-3
CASSLFELRGDPATQYF
TGTGCCAGCAGCTTATTTGAGCTGCGGGGGGATCCAGCTACGCAGTATTTT
>TRBD2|TRBJ2-3|.|TRBV20-1
CSAILAGGADTQYF
TGCAGTGCTATTCTAGCGGGGGGTGCAGATACGCAGTATTTT
>TRBD1|TRBJ2-3|few|TRBV7-3
CASSVTGGATDTQYF
TGTGCCAGCAGCGTTACAGGGGGCGCGACAGATACGCAGTATTTT
>.|TRBJ2-3|.|TRBV7-3
CASSPDNTDTQYF
TGTGCCAGCAGCCCGGACAACACAGATACGCAGTATTTT
>TRBD1|TRBJ1-5|few|TRBV25-1
CASSADRGPNQPQHF
TGTGCCAGCAGTGCTGACAGGGGGCCCAATCAGCCCCAGCATTTT
>TRBD1|TRBJ1-2|.|TRBV5-1
CASSDPQGADYGYTF
TGCGCCAGCAGCGACCCACAGGGGGCTGACTATGGCTACACCTTC
>TRBD2|TRBJ2-5|.|TRBV6-6
CASSSGGAKTQYF
TGTGCCAGCAGTAGCGGGGGGGCGAAGACCCAGTACTTC
>.|TRBJ2-2|many|TRBV29-1
CSVCWASDTGELFF
TGCAGCGTGTGTTGGGCGTCGGACACCGGGGAGCTGTTTTTT
>TRBD2|TRBJ2-3|few|TRBV5-1
CASSLIGLALDTQYF
TGCGCCAGCAGCTTGATAGGACTAGCGTTGGATACGCAGTATTTT
>TRBD2|TRBJ2-3|many|TRBV7-2
CASSWKRGGISDTQYF
TGTGCCAGCAGCTGGAAGCGGGGGGGCATATCAGATACGCAGTATTTT
>TRBD1|TRBJ1-4|few|TRBV4-2
CASTDREGEKLFF
TGTGCCAGCACTGACAGGGAGGGCGAAAAACTGTTTTTT
>.|TRBJ2-7|few|TRBV20-1
CSVPGPGEQYF
TGCAGTGTCCCGGGACCCGGGGAGCAGTACTTC
>TRBD1|TRBJ1-2|.|TRBV4-3
CASSPQGSALGYTF
TGCGCCAGCAGCCCACAGGGGTCTGCGCTTGGCTACACCTTC
>TRBD1|TRBJ2-2|few|TRBV7-3
CASSRGLTGELFF
TGTGCCAGCAGCAGGGGGCTCACCGGGGAGCTGTTTTTT
>.|TRBJ2-4|.|TRBV20-1
CSVVAPIAKNIQYF
TGCAGTGTGGTTGCCCCAATCGCCAAAAACATTCAGTACTTC
>.|TRBJ2-3|few|TRBV7-9
CASSPRGSYTDTQYF
TGTGCCAGCAGCCCCCGGGGCAGTTACACAGATACGCAGTATTTT
>TRBD2|TRBJ2-1|few|TRBV6-2/TRBV6-3
CASSYQRGGRTKEQFF
TGTGCCAGCAGTTACCAGCGGGGGGGCCGGACTAAGGAGCAGTTCTTC
>.|TRBJ1-1|few|TRBV20-1
CSAIHSQNTEAFF
TGCAGTGCTATACACAGCCAGAACACTGAAGCTTTCTTT
>TRBD1|TRBJ2-7|.|TRBV20-1
CSPSSGTDYEQYF
TGCAGCCCGTCCTCCGGGACAGACTACGAGCAGTACTTC
>.|TRBJ2-2|few|TRBV12-3/TRBV12-4
CASSLVQGPTGELFF
TGTGCCAGCAGTTTAGTACAGGGCCCCACCGGGGAGCTGTTTTTT
>.|TRBJ1-5|few|TRBV4-3
CASSQDHRGTGQPQHF
TGCGCCAGCAGCCAAGATCATCGGGGCACGGGTCAGCCCCAGCATTTT
>.|TRBJ1-1|many|TRBV5-1
CASRQDTEAFF
TGCGCCAGCAGACAGGACACTGAAGCTTTCTTT
>TRBD2|TRBJ2-5|.|TRBV4-2
CASSQDPTGGRETQYF
TGTGCCAGCAGCCAAGACCCAACGGGGGGGCGAGAGACCCAGTACTTC
>.|TRBJ2-5|.|TRBV4-1
CASSPSGRGLQETQYF
TGCGCCAGCAGCCCCTCCGGGCGGGGACTGCAAGAGACCCAGTACTTC
>TRBD2|TRBJ2-5|few|TRBV11-2
CASSPVSGGGETQYF
TGTGCCAGCAGCCCCGTCAGCGGGGGTGGGGAGACCCAGTACTTC
>TRBD2|TRBJ2-3|.|TRBV18
CASSTPSGGLTDTQYF
TGTGCCAGCTCAACCCCTAGCGGGGGCCTCACAGATACGCAGTATTTT
>.|TRBJ2-5|.|TRBV12-3/TRBV12-4
CASSLAMGYQETQYF
TGTGCCAGCAGTTTAGCGATGGGATACCAAGAGACCCAGTACTTC
>.|TRBJ1-2|few|TRBV30
CAWRTIRGRDGYTF
TGTGCCTGGAGGACCATCCGGGGAAGGGATGGCTACACCTTC